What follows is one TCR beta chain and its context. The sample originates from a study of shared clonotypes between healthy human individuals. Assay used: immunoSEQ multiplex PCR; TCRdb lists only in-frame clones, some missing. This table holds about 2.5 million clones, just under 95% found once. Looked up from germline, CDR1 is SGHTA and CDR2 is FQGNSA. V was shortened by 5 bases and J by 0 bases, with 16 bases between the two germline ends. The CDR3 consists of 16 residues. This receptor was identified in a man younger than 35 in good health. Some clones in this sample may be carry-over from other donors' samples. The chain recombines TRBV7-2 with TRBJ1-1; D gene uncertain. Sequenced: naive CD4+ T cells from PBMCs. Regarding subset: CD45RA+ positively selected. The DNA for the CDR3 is TGTGCCAGCAGCCGCCTTGCTATCCACATGAACACTGAAGCTTTCTTT. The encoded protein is CASSRLAIHMNTEAFF. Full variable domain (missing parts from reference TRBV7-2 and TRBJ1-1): GAGVSQSPSNKVTEKGKDVELRCDPISGHTALYWYRQSLGQGLEFLIYFQGNSAPDKSGLPSDRFSAERTGGSVSTLTIQRTQQEDSAVYLCASSRLAIHMNTEAFFGQGTRLTVV.